The 29 T cell receptor beta chains reported below all come from one sample, sequenced in a study of CD8 T cells in Susac syndrome (dated by TCRdb to the late 2010s). Libraries were built with the immunoSEQ multiplex PCR assay. RNA was extracted with the RNeasy kit and roughly 0.5 to 1 ug was reverse transcribed using random hexamers. TCRdb reran the public reads through fastp at Q25 and MiXCR, keeping productive beta chains. Each CDR3 protein appears once, grouped with its most common genes and DNA. The sample has under 200,000 distinct CDR3 sequences on record, approximately 94% of them singletons. The top ten constitute approximately 0.12% of the sample. The specimen was CD4+ T cells from PBMCs. The receptor set was obtained from a human donor with Susac syndrome.

The chain couples TRBV6-1 to TRBJ1-6; 7 positions agree with TRBD1. This CDR3 is built from 16 residues. Germline lookup yields CDR1 MNHNS and CDR2 SASEGT. The trim removed 5 bases at V and 7 bases at J, leaving 11 bases unmatched. The CDR3 coding sequence is TGTGCCAGCAGTCATTACTCGACAGGGTCGAATTCACCCCTCCACTTT. It yields the protein CASSHYSTGSNSPLHF.

The chain links TRBV4-3 to TRBJ1-2, with D uncertain. Germline V lookup: CDR1 LGHNA, CDR2 YSLEER. The germline V and J ends were trimmed by 0 bases and 2 bases, with 10 bases remaining between them. The CDR3 covers 15 residues. The chain's CDR3 is CASSQERQVNYGYTF. CDR3 coding DNA: TGCGCCAGCAGCCAAGAAAGACAAGTAAACTATGGCTACACCTTC.

V and J are TRBV6-5 and TRBJ2-7, with 12 bases that match TRBD1. Unmatched junction bases numbered 7, after V lost 5 bases and J lost 5 bases. Germline CDR1 reads MNHEY; CDR2 reads SVGAGI. The CDR3 spans 15 residues. The CDR3 nucleotides read TGTGCCAGCAGTGGGGGGACAGGGGGCGTCCACGAGCAGTACTTC. The encoded protein is CASSGGTGGVHEQYF.

The chain combines TRBV20-1 with TRBJ2-5; D is unclear. The germline V and J ends were trimmed by 7 bases and 1 base, with 7 bases remaining between them. This CDR3 has 11 amino acids. Germline V gene lookup returns CDR1 DFQATT and CDR2 SNEGSKA (reference sequence). CDR3 in amino acids: CSVESQETQYF. CDR3 sequence (DNA): TGCAGTGTAGAGTCCCAAGAGACCCAGTACTTC.

This sequence joins TRBV5-4 and TRBJ2-1; D might be TRBD1 or TRBD2, each matching 5 bases. The CDR3 extends over 14 amino acids. Germline V gene sequence: CDR1 SGHNT, CDR2 YYREEE (reference sequence). V lost 5 bases to trimming and J lost 9 bases, with 18 bases between them. CDR3 sequence: CASRSRGIPSEQFF. The DNA of the CDR3 is TGTGCCAGCAGATCGAGGGGAATACCTAGTGAGCAGTTCTTC.

The chain couples TRBV7-9 to TRBJ2-7; weak D call: TRBD2 (7 bases). In germline, CDR1 is SEHNR, CDR2 FQNEAQ (reference sequence). This CDR3 spans 16 amino acids. Deletions cut 2 bases from V and 7 bases from J, with 21 bases between. This CDR3 reads CASSLSPWGGVGEQYF. CDR3 in DNA: TGTGCCAGCAGCTTATCTCCCTGGGGGGGCGTTGGAGAGCAGTACTTC.

The CDR3, as DNA: TGTGCCAGCAGCGAAGTCGGGGGCAAGCAGTACTTC. As protein: CASSEVGGKQYF. The chain couples TRBV13 to TRBJ2-7; D may match TRBD1 or TRBD2 (6 bases each). Germline V gives CDR1 PRHDT, CDR2 FYEKMQ (reference sequence). The length of the CDR3 is 12 residues. V was shortened by 5 bases and J by 8 bases, with 13 bases between the two germline ends.

The V gene is TRBV9, the J gene TRBJ2-1; 11 nucleotides align to TRBD2. Germline CDR1 and CDR2: SGDLS and YYNGEE. V lost 0 bases and J lost 8; bases outside the gene matches: 10. This CDR3 is built from 17 residues. The CDR3 loop reads CASSVELAGESAYEQFF. CDR3 sequence (DNA): TGTGCCAGCAGCGTAGAACTAGCGGGAGAAAGTGCGTATGAGCAGTTCTTC.

The genes are TRBV20-1 and TRBJ2-3; TRBD2 matches at 8 bases. The CDR3 loop spans 14 amino acids. V dropped 5 bases and J dropped 6; count of bases not matched to a gene: 10. Germline V gives CDR1 DFQATT, CDR2 SNEGSKA (reference sequence). The chain's CDR3 is CSAWGSGRRDTQYF. The DNA for the CDR3 is TGCAGTGCTTGGGGAAGCGGGAGAAGGGATACGCAGTATTTT.

V gene TRBV14 combines with J gene TRBJ1-4; no firm D call. The ends were cut back, 4 bases at V and 7 bases at J, with 13 bases in the middle. This CDR3 contains 14 residues. Germline CDR1 is SGHDN and CDR2 is FVKESK. This CDR3 is CASSRAAVGEKLFF. The CDR3 nucleotides read TGTGCCAGCAGCCGGGCCGCCGTGGGTGAAAAACTGTTTTTT.

The V gene is TRBV2, the J gene TRBJ2-7, with TRBD2 matching over 13 bases. The CDR3 is made up of 16 amino acids. CDR1 is SNHLY and CDR2 is FYNNEI in the germline V gene. After removal of 8 bases from V and 0 bases from J, the junction contained 7 bases not matched to a gene. Here the CDR3 reads CASATSGGKISYEQYV. CDR3 nucleotides: TGTGCCAGCGCGACTAGCGGGGGGAAGATCTCCTACGAGCAGTACGTC.

J is TRBJ2-2 and V is TRBV25-1, with 15 bases that match TRBD2. Germline lookup yields CDR1 MGHDK and CDR2 SYGVNS. There are 18 residues in the CDR3. V lost 3 bases, J lost 6 bases, and 8 bases stayed unmatched. The CDR3 loop reads CASSDRRTSGGAAGELFF. The CDR3 nucleotides read TGTGCCAGCAGTGACCGAAGGACTAGCGGGGGGGCGGCCGGGGAGCTGTTTTTT.

The chain has TRBV15 and TRBJ2-7; TRBD2 matches 14 bases. CDR3 length: 17 amino acids. Germline V gene data show CDR1 as LNHNV and CDR2 as YYDKDF (reference sequence). The V gene end was trimmed by 0 bases and the J gene end by 6 bases; junction bases not matched to a gene: 7. CDR3 sequence (DNA): TGTGCCACCAGCAGAGATGCGGGACTAGCGGGAGAACGCGAGCAGTACTTC. Translating gives CATSRDAGLAGEREQYF.

The V and J genes are TRBV7-6 and TRBJ2-5; D ambiguous. Germline V gene lookup returns CDR1 SGHVS and CDR2 FNYEAQ. The CDR3 runs to 12 residues. V shed 5 bases and J shed 5 bases, with 9 bases lying between them. This CDR3 reads CASSTPAETQYF. CDR3 DNA: TGTGCCAGCAGCACACCCGCCGAGACCCAGTACTTC.

This clonotype showed up just once. V gene TRBV20-1 combines with J gene TRBJ2-1; the match to TRBD2 covers 11 bases. V lost 0 bases to trimming and J lost 4 bases; unmatched junction nucleotides: 5. This CDR3 has 16 residues. In germline, CDR1 is DFQATT, CDR2 SNEGSKA (reference sequence). The CDR3 DNA follows: TGCAGTGCTAGAGATCAGACTAGCGGGAATTACAATGAGCAGTTCTTC. Translating gives CSARDQTSGNYNEQFF.

This chain links TRBV29-1 with TRBJ2-2; D may correspond to TRBD1 or TRBD2 (5 bases each). The V end was cut by 6 bases, the J end by 0 bases, with 14 bases between. This CDR3 is built from 15 residues. From germline, CDR1 is SQVTM and CDR2 ANQGSEA. This CDR3 is CSVLNVGANTGELFF. The CDR3 DNA sequence: TGCAGCGTCCTTAACGTGGGGGCGAACACCGGGGAGCTGTTTTTT.

This rearrangement joins TRBV24-1 to TRBJ2-2; 7 positions match TRBD1. Germline assignment: CDR1 KGHDR and CDR2 SFDVKD. The length of the CDR3 is 14 residues. J was trimmed by 4 bases and V by 9 bases; bases with no gene match: 7. For the CDR3, the DNA is TGTGCCACCGAAAAACAGGGGAGCACCGGGGAGCTGTTTTTT. This translates into CATEKQGSTGELFF.

The chain recombines TRBV27 with TRBJ2-3; weak D call: TRBD2 (5 bases). CDR3 size: 14 residues. Between the trimmed V and J ends, which lost 6 bases and 7 bases, there was a span of 17 bases. Per the germline V gene, CDR1 is MNHEY and CDR2 is SMNVEV (reference sequence). CDR3 DNA: TGTGCCAGCAGGAGCGGAAGAATCCGTAATACGCAGTATTTT. As protein: CASRSGRIRNTQYF.

The V gene is TRBV19, the J gene TRBJ2-3; tentatively, D is TRBD1 (6 bases). V was trimmed by 5 bases and J by 2 bases, leaving 11 bases between them. CDR3 length equals 14 residues. CDR1 and CDR2 (germline): LNHDA, SQIVND (reference sequence). The DNA for the CDR3 is TGTGCCAGTAGTCCCGACAGGATCACAGATACGCAGTATTTT. Translated: CASSPDRITDTQYF.

The J gene is TRBJ1-4, the V gene TRBV9, with 7 positions matching TRBD1. Per the germline V gene, CDR1 is SGDLS and CDR2 is YYNGEE. The V and J ends lost 4 bases and 5 bases, in that order; junction bases with no gene match: 11. This CDR3 contains 16 residues. This chain's CDR3 is CASSPQQGGKNEKLFF. CDR3 coding DNA: TGTGCCAGCAGCCCCCAGCAGGGGGGCAAGAATGAAAAACTGTTTTTT. Full variable domain (rest looked up from reference TRBV9 and TRBJ1-4): DSGVTQTPKHLITATGQRVTLRCSPRSGDLSVYWYQQSLDQGLQFLIQYYNGEERAKGNILERFSAQQFPDLHSELNLSSLELGDSALYFCASSPQQGGKNEKLFFGSGTQLSVL.

The J gene is TRBJ2-3, the V gene TRBV2; TRBD2 is a possible D gene (5 bases). CDR1 is SNHLY, CDR2 FYNNEI, per germline. V was shortened by 8 bases and J by 5 bases, with 20 bases between the two germline ends. This CDR3 has 15 amino acids. The CDR3: CASRLMDAGQDTQYF. CDR3 nucleotide sequence: TGTGCCAGCCGCCTAATGGACGCGGGCCAAGATACGCAGTATTTT.

The chain uses TRBV20-1 and TRBJ2-7; D remains ambiguous. The CDR3 has 12 residues. Germline V gene data show CDR1 as DFQATT and CDR2 as SNEGSKA (reference sequence). The V end lost 0 bases, the J end lost 5 bases, and 8 bases lay between the germline ends. This CDR3 reads CSAREGFHEQYF. The CDR3 DNA follows: TGCAGTGCTAGAGAAGGGTTCCACGAGCAGTACTTC.

V usage is TRBV3-1 and J usage is TRBJ2-1, with D perhaps assigned TRBD1 or TRBD2 (5 bases each). The length of the CDR3 is 13 residues. Between the trimmed V and J ends, which lost 1 base and 6 bases, there was a span of 7 bases. Per germline, CDR1 LGHDT and CDR2 YNNKEL (reference sequence). CDR3 bases: TGTGCCAGCAGCCAAGGAGGGGTCAATGAGCAGTTCTTC. This sequence encodes CASSQGGVNEQFF.

J is TRBJ1-5 and V is TRBV19; maybe TRBD1 (6 bases). The CDR3 totals 15 residues. CDR1 and CDR2 from the germline V gene are LNHDA and SQIVND (reference sequence). Trimming took off 9 bases at V and 0 bases at J, with 15 bases between the two ends. CDR3 amino acids: CASHMWGASNQPQHF. CDR3 nucleotide sequence: TGTGCCAGCCACATGTGGGGGGCTAGCAATCAGCCCCAGCATTTT.

This chain connects TRBV5-1 to TRBJ2-7, with D possibly being TRBD1 or TRBD2 (6 bases each). This CDR3 comprises 16 residues. The V gene's germline CDR1 is SGHRS and CDR2 YFSETQ. Trimming took 6 bases from V and 3 from J, leaving 22 bases between them. The CDR3 region has the DNA TGCGCCAGCACCCCTTGGCGGGGCCGGGACAACTACGAGCAGTACGTC. Translated: CASTPWRGRDNYEQYV.

The rearrangement uses TRBV5-4 and TRBJ2-6; D remains ambiguous. The V gene lost 0 bases and the J gene lost 0 bases, with 7 bases spanning the gap. This CDR3 spans 16 amino acids. CDR1 and CDR2 from the germline V gene are SGHNT and YYREEE (reference sequence). CDR3 DNA sequence: TGTGCCAGCAGCTTGGTACGGCACTCTGGGGCCAACGTCCTGACTTTC. Translation: CASSLVRHSGANVLTF.

The rearrangement uses TRBV7-3 and TRBJ2-7; TRBD1 is a possible D gene (5 bases). The CDR3 contains 13 residues. The germline V gene encodes CDR1 SGHTA and CDR2 FQGTGA. V was cut by 5 bases and J by 4 bases, with 12 bases left in between. The CDR3 here is CASSTSRGYEQYF. The CDR3 DNA sequence: TGTGCCAGCAGCACATCAAGGGGATACGAGCAGTACTTC. Looking up the rest from reference TRBV7-3 and TRBJ2-7 gives the full variable domain: GAGVSQTPSNKVTEKGKYVELRCDPISGHTALYWYRQSLGQGPEFLIYFQGTGAADDSGLPNDRFFAVRPEGSVSTLKIQRTERGDSAVYLCASSTSRGYEQYFGPGTRLTVT.

V usage is TRBV2 and J usage is TRBJ2-5; TRBD1 or TRBD2 may be the D gene (5 bases each). Trimming cost V 6 bases and J 5 bases, with 19 bases left between them. In germline, CDR1 is SNHLY, CDR2 FYNNEI. The CDR3 sequence is 15 residues long. The CDR3 nucleotides are TGTGCCAGCAGATATAGCGACAGCCCGGGGGAGACCCAGTACTTC. This translates into CASRYSDSPGETQYF.

The gene calls are TRBV10-3 and TRBJ2-3, with D possibly TRBD2 on 5 matching bases. Between the trimmed V and J ends, which lost 10 bases and 1 base, there was a span of 12 bases. CDR1 is ENHRY and CDR2 is SYGVKD in the germline V gene. The CDR3 extends over 13 amino acids. The CDR3: CATLDSGTDTQYF. The CDR3 DNA is TGTGCCACCCTGGATAGCGGCACAGATACGCAGTATTTT.